The 6 T cell receptor beta chains below all came from one sample that was sequenced in a study of blood T cell repertoires in COVID-19. Sequencing used immunoSEQ multiplex PCR; TCRdb keeps in-frame clones, though not all of them. The table lists more than 85,000 clones, 80% of them singletons. The sequencing sample was made of peripheral blood. These receptor sequences come from a human donor in a cohort sampled during active or convalescent COVID-19.

The chain carries TRBV6-5 and TRBJ1-5; maybe TRBD1 (5 bases). Per germline, CDR1 MNHEY and CDR2 SVGAGI. The V and J ends lost 6 bases and 6 bases respectively, with 12 bases between them. The CDR3 runs to 13 residues. The CDR3 sequence: CASRNGGGQPQHF. The DNA for the CDR3 is TGTGCCAGCAGAAACGGGGGGGGTCAGCCCCAGCATTTT.

This rearrangement joins TRBV7-2 to TRBJ1-1; D might be TRBD1 (6 bases). The V end was cut by 2 bases, the J end by 1 base, with 8 bases between. This CDR3 contains 14 residues. From germline, CDR1 is SGHTA and CDR2 FQGNSA. CDR3 amino acids: CASSLQGRNTEAFF. The CDR3 region has the DNA TGTGCCAGCAGCTTACAGGGGAGGAACACTGAAGCTTTCTTT.

The V gene is TRBV29-1, the J gene TRBJ2-7; a possible D gene is TRBD2 (5 bases). The CDR3 sequence is 14 residues long. V lost 4 bases, J lost 2 bases, and 15 bases lay in between. Germline CDR1 reads SQVTM; CDR2 reads ANQGSEA. The CDR3 here is CSVGGGRPPYEQYF. The CDR3 DNA reads TGCAGCGTTGGTGGTGGGAGACCTCCCTACGAGCAGTACTTC.

The CDR3 DNA follows: TGTGCCAGCAGGGGACACTATAGCAATCAGCCCCAGCATTTT. Its protein product is CASRGHYSNQPQHF. The chain couples TRBV2 to TRBJ1-5, with D perhaps matching TRBD1 (6 bases). The CDR3 is made up of 14 amino acids. V lost 6 bases to trimming and J lost 0 bases, with 9 bases between them. Per germline, CDR1 SNHLY and CDR2 FYNNEI.

The V call is TRBV5-4, the J call TRBJ1-2; 8 bases match TRBD1. Trimming took 4 bases from V and 2 from J; bases not matched to a gene: 4. The length of the CDR3 is 14 residues. CDR1 and CDR2 from the germline V gene are SGHNT and YYREEE (reference sequence). The CDR3, as DNA: TGTGCCAGCAGCGTCCGACAGGGGAACTATGGCTACACCTTC. Protein: CASSVRQGNYGYTF.

The chain uses TRBV5-6 and TRBJ2-2; TRBD2 aligns across 9 bases. V was clipped by 4 bases and J by 4 bases; unmatched bases: 8. The CDR3 contains 16 residues. Germline CDR1 reads SGHDT; CDR2 reads YYEEEE. In DNA, the CDR3 is TGTGCCAGCAGCCGCTGGGCGGGGGGGCGCACCGGGGAGCTGTTTTTT. Its translation: CASSRWAGGRTGELFF.